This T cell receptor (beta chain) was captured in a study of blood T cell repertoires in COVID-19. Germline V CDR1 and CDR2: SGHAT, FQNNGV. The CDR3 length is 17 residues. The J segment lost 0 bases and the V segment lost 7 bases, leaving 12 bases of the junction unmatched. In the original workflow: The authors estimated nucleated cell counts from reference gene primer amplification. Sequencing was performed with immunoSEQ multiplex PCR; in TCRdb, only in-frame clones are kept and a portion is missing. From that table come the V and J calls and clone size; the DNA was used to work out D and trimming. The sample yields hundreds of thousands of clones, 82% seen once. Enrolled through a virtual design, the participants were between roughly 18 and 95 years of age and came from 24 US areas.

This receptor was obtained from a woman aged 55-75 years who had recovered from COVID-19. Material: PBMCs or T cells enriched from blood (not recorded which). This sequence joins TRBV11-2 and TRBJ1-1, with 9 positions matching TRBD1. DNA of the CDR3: TGTGCCAGCACCGTGGGACAGGGCGCAGCGCTGAACACTGAAGCTTTCTTT. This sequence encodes CASTVGQGAALNTEAFF. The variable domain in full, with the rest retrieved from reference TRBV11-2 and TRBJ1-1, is EAGVAQSPRYKIIEKRQSVAFWCNPISGHATLYWYQQILGQGPKLLIQFQNNGVVDDSQLPKDRFSAERLKGVDSTLKIQPAKLEDSAVYLCASTVGQGAALNTEAFFGQGTRLTVV.